One and the same sample provided the 7 T cell receptor beta chains below, sequenced in a study of beta chain features in type 1 diabetes. Broader study findings: Moderate but significant shortening of TCRB CDR3s was recorded in all four CD4+ subsets from Type 1 diabetes patients.

Their target antigens are unknown. cDNA synthesis used the whole RNA isolate, giving expressed TCRB sequences. Data came from immunoSEQ multiplex PCR; TCRdb stores just in-frame clones and leaves some out. The sample lists 150,000 or so clones, just over 8% seen once, with around 0.5% in the top ten. Specimen: central memory CD4+ T cells from blood. These receptors all stem from a woman younger than 30 with type 1 diabetes.

This clone was seen only a few times. This chain uses TRBV6-5 with TRBJ1-4; TRBD1 agrees at 8 bases. The germline V gene encodes CDR1 MNHEY and CDR2 SVGAGI. J gave up 8 bases and V 6 bases, and 8 bases lay outside the gene matches. The CDR3 covers 14 residues. The CDR3 DNA is TGTGCCAGCAGATTACAGGGGGTGGGCGAAAAACTGTTTTTT. Residues: CASRLQGVGEKLFF.

This clone has just a few counts. The V call is TRBV10-3, the J call TRBJ2-5; 10 bases align to TRBD2. The CDR3 length is 14 residues. Per the germline V gene, CDR1 is ENHRY and CDR2 is SYGVKD. The ends lost 4 bases at V and 5 bases at J; junction bases unmatched: 4. DNA for the CDR3: TGTGCCATCAGTGGCAGCGGGGGGGCCGAGACCCAGTACTTC. Amino acids: CAISGSGGAETQYF.

This clone has a handful of counts. The V gene is TRBV27, the J gene TRBJ1-1; 8 bases map to TRBD1. The junction had 7 bases not matched to a gene; V was cut back by 10 bases and J by 3 bases. Germline V gene data show CDR1 as MNHEY and CDR2 as SMNVEV (reference sequence). The length of the CDR3 is 13 residues. CDR3: CATHRGGHTEAFF. The DNA for the CDR3 is TGTGCCACCCACAGGGGGGGACACACTGAAGCTTTCTTT.

This chain links TRBV5-1 with TRBJ1-4, with D uncertain. The germline V and J ends were trimmed by 2 bases and 7 bases, with 3 bases remaining between them. The CDR3 covers 11 residues. CDR1 SGHRS and CDR2 YFSETQ come from the germline V gene. The CDR3 DNA follows: TGCGCCAGCAGCTTCGGTGAAAAACTGTTTTTT. Its translation is CASSFGEKLFF.

In its sample, this clone was seen a few times. DNA for the CDR3: TGTGCCAGCAGCTTTCTCCGCGGGAGTTCGGATGAGCAGTTCTTC. It is translated as CASSFLRGSSDEQFF. The rearrangement uses TRBV5-6 and TRBJ2-1, with 7 bases identical to TRBD2. The length of the CDR3 is 15 residues. The germline V gene encodes CDR1 SGHDT and CDR2 YYEEEE. J lost 8 bases, V lost 2 bases, and 10 bases had no gene match.

This clone was counted between two and nine times. This rearrangement joins TRBV30 to TRBJ2-5, with no clear D. V lost 1 base, J lost 2 bases, and 2 bases lay in between. This CDR3 comprises 11 residues. Germline CDR1 GTSNPN, CDR2 SVGIG (reference sequence). DNA of the CDR3: TGTGCCTGGAGTGCACAAGAGACCCAGTACTTC. It specifies CAWSAQETQYF.

This clone showed up many times. This chain uses TRBV23-1 with TRBJ1-4; D not resolved. TRBV23-1 falls under the ORF class, with uncertain function. The CDR3 sequence is 14 residues long. Trimming removed 2 bases from V and 6 bases from J, with 10 bases in between. CDR3 sequence (DNA): TGCGCCAGCAGTCAAACTGGGAGAGATGAAAAACTGTTTTTT. This codes for CASSQTGRDEKLFF.